The 30 T cell receptor beta chains listed next were all sequenced from one sample in a study of blood T cell repertoires in COVID-19. The repertoire was sequenced with immunoSEQ multiplex PCR; TCRdb's copy has only in-frame clones and lacks some. Of approximately 110,000 clones in the sample, roughly nine tenths were seen once. Specimen: peripheral blood. Every receptor here comes from a man aged 35 to 55 with acute or convalescent COVID-19.

CDR3 amino acids: CSDRRRGQGGLDTQYF. CDR3 bases: TGCAGCGATCGACGTAGAGGACAGGGCGGTCTAGATACGCAGTATTTT. The chain combines TRBV29-1 with TRBJ2-3, with 8 nucleotides matching TRBD1. The CDR3 is 16 amino acids. Germline loops: CDR1 SQVTM, CDR2 ANQGSEA. Trimming removed 7 bases from V and 5 bases from J; junction bases left unmatched: 17.

The CDR3 loop reads CASNLGGNEQFF. The CDR3 region has the DNA TGCGCCAGCAACCTGGGGGGCAATGAGCAGTTCTTC. The chain links TRBV5-1 to TRBJ2-1, with D possibly matching TRBD2 (6 bases). CDR3 length: 12 residues. Germline values: CDR1 SGHRS, CDR2 YFSETQ. V shed 6 bases and J shed 6 bases, with 10 bases lying between them.

This rearrangement joins TRBV24-1 to TRBJ2-7; D not resolved. V dropped 4 bases and J dropped 4 bases, with 7 bases sitting between them. The CDR3 sequence is 12 residues long. Germline lookup yields CDR1 KGHDR and CDR2 SFDVKD. The CDR3 region is CATSDPGYEQYF. In DNA, the CDR3 is TGTGCCACCAGTGACCCCGGTTACGAGCAGTACTTC.

The gene calls are TRBV7-2 and TRBJ2-7; TRBD2 matches 10 bases. Germline V CDR1 and CDR2: SGHTA, FQGNSA. After removal of 1 base from V and 4 bases from J, the junction contained 4 bases not matched to a gene. The CDR3 runs to 15 residues. For the CDR3, the DNA is TGTGCCAGCAGCTTAGTAGCGGGAGGAGGATACGAGCAGTACTTC. Its protein is CASSLVAGGGYEQYF.

The chain carries TRBV15 and TRBJ1-5; no clear D. The V gene's germline CDR1 is LNHNV and CDR2 YYDKDF (reference sequence). V lost 1 base, J lost 4 bases, and 11 bases lay in between. This CDR3 contains 15 residues. This CDR3 is CATSRGWQANQPQHF. The DNA for the CDR3 is TGTGCCACCAGCAGAGGTTGGCAGGCGAATCAGCCCCAGCATTTT.

This clone was seen a few times. The chain couples TRBV27 to TRBJ2-1; TRBD1 aligns across 9 bases. This CDR3 spans 15 amino acids. Germline-derived CDR1 and CDR2 are MNHEY and SMNVEV (reference sequence). Germline trimming cut 5 bases from V and 3 bases from J; bases unmatched to any gene: 5. The CDR3 DNA reads TGTGCCAGCAGTCCAGACAGGGGGGTCTACAATGAGCAGTTCTTC. The encoded protein is CASSPDRGVYNEQFF.

The chain has TRBV4-1 and TRBJ2-5; TRBD2 agrees at 8 bases. The J segment lost 4 bases and the V segment lost 0 bases, leaving 7 bases of the junction unmatched. The CDR3 is 16 residues long. CDR1 MGHRA and CDR2 YSYEKL come from the germline V gene. The CDR3 sequence is CASSQEGGLAPETQYF. The CDR3, as DNA: TGCGCCAGCAGCCAAGAAGGTGGACTAGCTCCAGAGACCCAGTACTTC.

The V gene is TRBV30, the J gene TRBJ1-2; tentative D call: TRBD1 (5 bases). The V and J ends lost 0 bases and 1 base respectively, with 9 bases between them. There are 14 residues in the CDR3. Germline V CDR1 and CDR2: GTSNPN, SVGIG (reference sequence). As DNA, the CDR3 is TGTGCCTGGAGTGTAACAGGATTTAACTATGGCTACACCTTC. Translated: CAWSVTGFNYGYTF. Combining the CDR3 with reference TRBV30 and TRBJ1-2 gives the whole variable domain SQTIHQWPATLVQPVGSPLSLECTVEGTSNPNLYWYRQAAGRGLQLLFYSVGIGQISSEVPQNLSASRPQDRQFILSSKKLLLSDSGFYLCAWSVTGFNYGYTFGSGTRLTVV.

This rearrangement joins TRBV19 to TRBJ1-5, with a tentative D call TRBD1 (6 bases). The CDR3 is made up of 15 amino acids. The germline V and J ends were trimmed by 4 bases and 5 bases, with 15 bases remaining between them. Looked up from germline, CDR1 is LNHDA and CDR2 is SQIVND (reference sequence). The CDR3 spells CASSTREGGDQPQHF. In DNA form, the CDR3 reads TGTGCCAGTAGTACGAGGGAAGGGGGGGATCAGCCCCAGCATTTT.

The V and J genes are TRBV4-2 and TRBJ2-3, with D tentatively TRBD1 (5 bases). Germline V lookup: CDR1 LGHNA, CDR2 YNFKEQ. Trimming took off 0 bases at V and 2 bases at J, with 12 bases between the two ends. The CDR3 has 16 residues. This CDR3 reads CASSQDATGATDTQYF. Here the CDR3 DNA reads TGTGCCAGCAGCCAAGATGCAACAGGAGCCACAGATACGCAGTATTTT.

The chain is built from TRBV29-1 and TRBJ1-3; 7 bases fit TRBD1. V lost 6 bases and J lost 4; bases outside the gene matches: 6. CDR3 length equals 13 residues. Germline V gene data show CDR1 as SQVTM and CDR2 as ANQGSEA. The CDR3 reads CSVATGVGNTIYF. In nucleotides, the CDR3 is TGCAGCGTGGCTACAGGGGTCGGAAACACCATATATTTT.

The sample holds a few counts of this clone. V usage is TRBV11-3 and J usage is TRBJ2-2, with 8 bases aligning to TRBD2. The trim removed 1 base at V and 6 bases at J, leaving 1 base unmatched. The germline V gene has CDR1 SGHNT and CDR2 YENEEA. This CDR3 contains 14 residues. CDR3 amino acids: CASSLAGGPGELFF. CDR3 DNA sequence: TGTGCCAGCAGCTTAGCGGGAGGGCCCGGGGAGCTGTTTTTT.

The chain uses TRBV30 and TRBJ2-1, with no clear D. CDR3 length: 14 residues. Germline assignment: CDR1 GTSNPN and CDR2 SVGIG (reference sequence). Trimming took off 3 bases at V and 10 bases at J, with 19 bases between the two ends. CDR3 region: CAWRRLQRTREQFF. Here the CDR3 DNA reads TGTGCCTGGAGAAGGCTCCAGCGCACTCGAGAGCAGTTCTTC.

The CDR3 region is CASSLVRAGTRTDTQYF. The CDR3 region has the DNA TGCGCCAGCAGCTTGGTACGAGCGGGTACCCGCACAGATACGCAGTATTTT. The rearrangement joins TRBV5-1 to TRBJ2-3, with D maybe TRBD2 (6 bases). CDR1 and CDR2 (germline): SGHRS, YFSETQ. The CDR3 has 17 residues. The ends were cut back, 0 bases at V and 1 base at J, with 15 bases in the middle.

About this clone: The junction departs from germline at one end; a sequencing error may be responsible. The chain joins TRBV5-1 to TRBJ2-7; a possible D gene is TRBD2 (5 bases). CDR3 length: 14 residues. Germline CDR1 SGHRS, CDR2 YFSETQ. In nucleotides, the CDR3 is TGCGCCAGCAAAGACGGTGGGAGCTCCAACGAGCAGTACTTC. Encoded protein: CASKDGGSSNEQYF.

The CDR3: CASSPRYNEQFF. CDR3 bases: TGTGCCAGCAGTCCCAGGTACAATGAGCAGTTCTTC. The V and J genes are TRBV2 and TRBJ2-1; D unclear. The germline V gene encodes CDR1 SNHLY and CDR2 FYNNEI. The CDR3 spans 12 residues. The ends were cut back, 5 bases at V and 4 bases at J, with 6 bases in the middle.

This clone occurred a few times. The rearrangement uses TRBV11-2 and TRBJ1-2; D is unclear. Germline assignment: CDR1 SGHAT and CDR2 FQNNGV. The CDR3 has 13 residues. V was pared by 2 bases and J by 8 bases, with 12 bases between. The DNA of the CDR3 is TGTGCCAGCAGCTTATCTGGGCGGGGAGGCTACACCTTC. The encoded protein is CASSLSGRGGYTF.

The gene calls are TRBV3-1 (or the pseudogene TRBV3-2) and TRBJ2-1; D might be TRBD2 (5 bases). The V and J ends lost 0 bases and 8 bases respectively, with 17 bases between them. CDR3 size: 16 residues. CDR1 is LGHDT and CDR2 is YNNKEL in the germline V gene (reference sequence). CDR3 DNA sequence: TGTGCCAGCAGCCAAGAGGTTGGAAAGCGGTCGGATGAGCAGTTCTTC. Encoded protein: CASSQEVGKRSDEQFF.

This rearrangement joins TRBV5-5 to TRBJ1-3; a weak D match, TRBD1 (5 bases). Trimming removed 2 bases from V and 0 bases from J, with 12 bases in between. The CDR3 is made up of 16 amino acids. CDR1 is SGHKS and CDR2 is YYEKEE in the germline V gene (reference sequence). The CDR3 DNA follows: TGTGCCAGCAGCTTAGGACACATTTCCTCTGGAAACACCATATATTTT. It encodes CASSLGHISSGNTIYF.

V gene TRBV27 combines with J gene TRBJ1-2, with D possibly matching TRBD1 (6 bases). Germline V gives CDR1 MNHEY, CDR2 SMNVEV (reference sequence). The V and J ends lost 8 bases and 3 bases respectively, with 16 bases between them. The CDR3 covers 14 residues. The CDR3 is CASGGQTGYYGYTF. CDR3 DNA: TGTGCCAGCGGGGGACAAACAGGTTACTATGGCTACACCTTC.

This clone has just one count. The J gene is TRBJ2-5, the V gene TRBV29-1, with 11 bases lining up with TRBD1. This CDR3 is built from 15 residues. The trim removed 6 bases at V and 5 bases at J, leaving 11 bases unmatched. Germline V gene lookup returns CDR1 SQVTM and CDR2 ANQGSEA. The CDR3 sequence: CSVKPGQGVRETQYF. CDR3 DNA sequence: TGCAGCGTGAAGCCGGGACAGGGGGTTCGGGAGACCCAGTACTTC.

The chain joins TRBV9 to TRBJ2-7, with 11 bases that match TRBD2. CDR3 size: 18 residues. From germline, CDR1 is SGDLS and CDR2 YYNGEE. The V and J ends lost 2 bases and 3 bases, in that order; junction bases with no gene match: 13. CDR3 sequence: CASSVSGGAGSIVYEQYF. In DNA, the CDR3 is TGTGCCAGCAGCGTTAGCGGGGGGGCAGGGTCAATAGTCTACGAGCAGTACTTC.

The J gene is TRBJ1-6, the V gene TRBV4-3; 8 bases are shared with TRBD1. The CDR3 has 14 amino acids. V dropped 4 bases and J dropped 8; count of bases not matched to a gene: 4. The germline CDR1 and CDR2 sequences are LGHNA and YSLEER. The CDR3, as DNA: TGCGCCAGCAGCCCGGACAGGGTTGATTCACCCCTCCACTTT. This codes for CASSPDRVDSPLHF.

The chain links TRBV14 to TRBJ1-2, with a possible D match to TRBD1 (6 bases). V was shortened by 3 bases and J by 5 bases, with 13 bases between the two germline ends. CDR1 and CDR2 from the germline V gene are SGHDN and FVKESK. This CDR3 has 14 residues. The CDR3: CASSQRQELYGYTF. The CDR3 bases are TGTGCCAGCAGCCAGAGACAGGAACTTTATGGCTACACCTTC.

This clone has a single count. The chain is built from TRBV7-9 and TRBJ2-2, with TRBD1 matching 7 bases. V gave up 10 bases and J gave up 2 bases; unmatched junction bases: 7. Germline CDR1 reads SEHNR; CDR2 reads FQNEAQ (reference sequence). The CDR3 loop spans 14 amino acids. CDR3 sequence: CATIRQGNTGELFF. The CDR3 DNA reads as TGTGCCACTATACGACAGGGAAACACCGGGGAGCTGTTTTTT.

This clone appeared a few times. This sequence joins TRBV12-3 or TRBV12-4 and TRBJ1-2; no firm D call. The length of the CDR3 is 12 residues. V was cut by 6 bases and J by 2 bases, with 7 bases left in between. CDR3 region: CASSPSNYGYTF. The CDR3 DNA reads as TGTGCCAGCAGCCCCTCGAACTATGGCTACACCTTC.

The V and J genes are TRBV3-1 (or the pseudogene TRBV3-2) and TRBJ1-2; the match to TRBD1 covers 9 bases. Looked up from germline, CDR1 is LGHDT and CDR2 is YNNKEL (reference sequence). The CDR3 is made up of 13 amino acids. V was clipped by 3 bases and J by 5 bases; unmatched bases: 1. CDR3 amino acids: CASSHDRGYGYTF. The DNA of the CDR3 is TGTGCCAGCAGCCACGACAGGGGGTATGGCTACACCTTC.

The rearrangement uses TRBV19 and TRBJ1-4, with a weak D call TRBD1 (6 bases). The germline V and J ends were trimmed by 6 bases and 4 bases, with 15 bases remaining between them. CDR3 size: 15 residues. From germline, CDR1 is LNHDA and CDR2 SQIVND (reference sequence). The CDR3 reads CASSTYGRGNEKLFF. DNA for the CDR3: TGTGCCAGTAGCACCTACGGCAGGGGTAATGAAAAACTGTTTTTT.

In this sample, this clone turned up once. The gene calls are TRBV29-1 and TRBJ1-1; possible D gene TRBD1, 6 bases. Germline-derived CDR1 and CDR2 are SQVTM and ANQGSEA. This CDR3 is 12 amino acids long. With 2 bases removed from V and 4 bases from J, the gap between germline ends came to 8 bases. The CDR3 region is CSVELGGTEAFF. The CDR3 DNA reads as TGCAGCGTTGAATTAGGGGGCACTGAAGCTTTCTTT.

The chain has TRBV10-3 and TRBJ1-5, with a possible D match to TRBD1 (6 bases). The CDR3 spans 15 residues. V was clipped by 8 bases and J by 2 bases, with 16 bases between them. In germline, CDR1 is ENHRY, CDR2 SYGVKD. The CDR3 region is CAIAGGREGNQPQHF. The CDR3 region has the DNA TGTGCCATCGCCGGGGGGCGGGAAGGCAATCAGCCCCAGCATTTT.